One sample yielded the 11 T cell receptor beta chains listed below, sequenced in a study of blood T cell repertoires in COVID-19. Sequencing used immunoSEQ multiplex PCR; TCRdb keeps in-frame clones, though not all of them. The sample lists 140,000 to 150,000 clones; approximately 80% were seen once. The source material was peripheral blood. The source is a human donor with acute or convalescent COVID-19. The donor label of this sample is uncertain.

This chain uses TRBV7-8 with TRBJ2-5, with D uncertain. This CDR3 is built from 16 residues. V was clipped by 0 bases and J by 0 bases, with 11 bases between them. Per the germline V gene, CDR1 is SGHVS and CDR2 is FQNEAQ. In DNA form, the CDR3 reads TGTGCCAGCAGCTTAGCCGATACTCTGTACCAAGAGACCCAGTACTTC. It encodes CASSLADTLYQETQYF.

This clone has just one count. The CDR3: CASSPRSGTSTDTQYF. CDR3 coding DNA: TGTGCCAGCAGCCCTCGTAGCGGGACTAGCACAGATACGCAGTATTTT. The chain combines TRBV9 with TRBJ2-3; 8 nucleotides agree with TRBD2. V dropped 4 bases and J dropped 0; count of bases not matched to a gene: 7. The CDR3 contains 16 residues. Germline V gene sequence: CDR1 SGDLS, CDR2 YYNGEE.

The V and J genes are TRBV12-5 and TRBJ2-2, with 8 bases lining up with TRBD1. The ends lost 0 bases at V and 6 bases at J; junction bases unmatched: 24. Germline V lookup: CDR1 LGHNT, CDR2 FRNRAP. The CDR3 totals 22 residues. The CDR3 DNA is TGTGCTAGTGGTTTGGTACTTCGCGCCGCCGGACAGGGCGGCCATCGGGCCGGGGAGCTGTTTTTT. This codes for CASGLVLRAAGQGGHRAGELFF.

The chain carries TRBV7-9 and TRBJ1-1; 9 nucleotides align to TRBD1. The ends lost 4 bases at V and 3 bases at J; junction bases unmatched: 9. Germline CDR1 SEHNR, CDR2 FQNEAQ (reference sequence). There are 16 residues in the CDR3. CDR3 amino acids: CASSSGTGRLDTEAFF. Written as DNA, the CDR3 is TGTGCCAGCAGCTCCGGGACAGGGAGGTTGGACACTGAAGCTTTCTTT.

J is TRBJ1-1 and V is TRBV5-1; TRBD1 matches 9 bases. Germline CDR1 reads SGHRS; CDR2 reads YFSETQ. CDR3 length equals 14 residues. V lost 4 bases and J lost 6; bases outside the gene matches: 7. Written as DNA, the CDR3 is TGCGCCAGCAGCACACAGGGGGCGAGGGCTGAAGCTTTCTTT. Amino acid sequence: CASSTQGARAEAFF.

V and J are TRBV7-3 and TRBJ2-2; 10 nucleotides line up with TRBD2. CDR1 SGHTA and CDR2 FQGTGA come from the germline V gene. The junction had 5 bases not matched to a gene; V was cut back by 4 bases and J by 3 bases. The length of the CDR3 is 16 residues. The CDR3 region is CASSSLAGAYTGELFF. DNA for the CDR3: TGTGCCAGCAGCTCGCTAGCGGGGGCCTACACCGGGGAGCTGTTTTTT.

The chain joins TRBV30 to TRBJ2-3; weak D call: TRBD2 (6 bases). Germline V CDR1 and CDR2: GTSNPN, SVGIG (reference sequence). The CDR3 totals 14 residues. Deletions cut 4 bases from V and 6 bases from J, with 17 bases between. As DNA, the CDR3 is TGTGCCTGGACTGTAGGGACTTCAGTCGATACGCAGTATTTT. Residues: CAWTVGTSVDTQYF. Full variable domain (rest looked up from reference TRBV30 and TRBJ2-3): SQTIHQWPATLVQPVGSPLSLECTVEGTSNPNLYWYRQAAGRGLQLLFYSVGIGQISSEVPQNLSASRPQDRQFILSSKKLLLSDSGFYLCAWTVGTSVDTQYFGPGTRLTVL.

The genes are TRBV6-5 and TRBJ2-7, with a weak D call TRBD2 (6 bases). The V gene lost 4 bases and the J gene lost 4 bases, with 11 bases spanning the gap. The CDR3 spans 13 residues. Per germline, CDR1 MNHEY and CDR2 SVGAGI. CDR3 sequence reads: CASSSPRGYEQYF. CDR3 nucleotides: TGTGCCAGCAGTTCCCCCCGGGGGTACGAGCAGTACTTC.

In its sample, this clone was seen a few times. The chain carries TRBV6-6 and TRBJ2-7, with D perhaps TRBD1 (5 bases). CDR3 length: 13 amino acids. Germline CDR1 is MNHNY and CDR2 is SVGAGI (reference sequence). The V and J ends lost 5 bases and 1 base respectively, with 9 bases between them. CDR3 protein: CASSRGHSYEQYV. CDR3 in DNA: TGTGCCAGCAGTCGCGGACATTCCTACGAGCAGTACGTC.

CDR3 region: CASSQVADGAGGQETQYF. For the CDR3, the DNA is TGTGCCAGCAGCCAAGTAGCGGATGGGGCGGGGGGCCAAGAGACCCAGTACTTC. The genes are TRBV4-2 and TRBJ2-5; 8 bases align to TRBD2. The CDR3 contains 18 residues. CDR1 and CDR2 from the germline V gene are LGHNA and YNFKEQ. The ends lost 1 base at V and 1 base at J; junction bases unmatched: 11.

V gene TRBV6-5 combines with J gene TRBJ1-3; a possible D gene is TRBD1 (5 bases). Germline V gene data show CDR1 as MNHEY and CDR2 as SVGAGI. The ends were cut back, 7 bases at V and 0 bases at J, with 10 bases in the middle. This CDR3 spans 14 amino acids. The CDR3 here is CASIPGSSGNTIYF. CDR3 coding DNA: TGTGCCAGCATCCCAGGGTCCTCTGGAAACACCATATATTTT.